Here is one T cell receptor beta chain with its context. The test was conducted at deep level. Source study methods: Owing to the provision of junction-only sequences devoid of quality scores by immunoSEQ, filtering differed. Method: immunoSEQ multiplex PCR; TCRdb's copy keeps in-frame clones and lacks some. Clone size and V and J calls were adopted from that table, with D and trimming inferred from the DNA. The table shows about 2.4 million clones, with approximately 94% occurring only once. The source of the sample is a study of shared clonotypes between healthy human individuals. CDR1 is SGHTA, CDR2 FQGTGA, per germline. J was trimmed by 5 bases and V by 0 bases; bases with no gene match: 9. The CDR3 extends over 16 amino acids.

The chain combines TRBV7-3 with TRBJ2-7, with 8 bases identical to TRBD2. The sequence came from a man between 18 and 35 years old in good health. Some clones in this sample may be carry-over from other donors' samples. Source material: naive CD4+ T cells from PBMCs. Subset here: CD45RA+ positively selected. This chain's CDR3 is CASSLTPQRGRDEQYF. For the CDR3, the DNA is TGTGCCAGCAGCTTAACCCCCCAGCGGGGGCGGGACGAGCAGTACTTC.